Only one count was recorded for the clone carrying this TCR beta chain. Germline assignment: CDR1 MGHRA and CDR2 YSYEKL. The CDR3 is 15 amino acids. Trimming took 1 base from V and 7 from J, leaving 17 bases between them. The data originate from a study of T cell responses to AZD1222 COVID-19 vaccine. Assay used: immunoSEQ multiplex PCR; TCRdb lists only in-frame clones, some missing. The data show approximately 89,000 clones, under 95% seen once. The V and J genes are TRBV4-1 and TRBJ2-7; D is undetermined. The sample in question was peripheral blood, obtained on day 0 of MenACWY control vaccination. The source is an adult in good health. CDR3 region: CASSQGATPLGEQYF. Written as DNA, the CDR3 is TGCGCCAGCAGCCAAGGTGCCACTCCGCTGGGGGAGCAGTACTTC.